The entry that follows covers one TCR beta chain sequence. The clone's antigen remains unknown. One junction end disagrees with the germline gene, perhaps due to a read error. The time point label here, explained by the study, means: baseline before first vaccination. Samples from vaccinated people were obtained from the UK trials COV001 and COV002, which included a single-blind randomized controlled phase 2/3 trial of AZD1222 (ChAdOx1 nCoV-19) in healthy adults. Trial participant PBMC samples were collected at day 0 and day 28 after the second dose for TCRbeta chain sequencing. The CDR3 regions of human TCRbeta chains were analyzed by immunosequencing. The source study handled its data this way. Repertoire TCRs were checked for matches against a reference library of SARS-CoV-2-specific TCRs that had been generated using the MIRA antigen-specificity platform. Breadth meant the fraction of unique TCRs that were SARS-CoV-2-associated, whereas depth meant the fraction of total T cells that were SARS-CoV-2-associated. Using the MIRA data, each spike-specific TCR was mapped to the spike region that the TCR reacts to and placed in a CD4 or CD8 class. Log10-transformed breadth and depth values were compared by one-way ANOVA with Sidak's multiple comparisons tests. TCRdb stores this immuneACCESS table with in-frame sequences only. Part of the clones is absent; in the studies checked, under half of the shortfall reflects unresolved V genes, and no reason is known for the rest. The DNA was the basis for D and trimming; V, J and clone size are from that table. The sample table lists under 200,000 clones, 91% of them with a count of one. The ten most abundant clones make up over 1.5% of the sample.

This specimen comes from a study of T cell responses to AZD1222 COVID-19 vaccine (dated by TCRdb to the early 2020s). Study-level background: AZD1222 recipients with second doses at about 4 weeks or about 12 weeks were pooled, because spike-specific TCR depth and breadth did not differ between schedules. TCR sequencing covered some 250 trial participants: 200 to 220 given two doses of AZD1222 and about 26 given two doses of MenACWY control vaccine. Trial participants were enrolled by age into subgroups of 18-55, 56-69 and 70-plus years, and approximately 150, 30 and 60 TCR-sequenced participants, respectively, were included in these subgroups. Broad study findings and their caveats: CD4 TCRs associated with the vaccine covered the entire spike protein, and the dominant responses were in regions 160-218 and 743-854. Participants were mostly white British, with more females than males. The authors suggested clonal diversity may have been underestimated. Only six AZD1222 recipients were SARS-CoV-2 seropositive at baseline, limiting conclusions about previously exposed vaccinees. Because no day 14 peak-response samples were available, the repertoires could be characterized only after the peak T cell response. In the small 56-69-year group, the increase in depth fell short of significance, most likely because of low power. A significant rise in spike-specific TCR breadth and depth was observed after two AZD1222 doses relative to day 0 and relative to MenACWY recipients. Reportedly, almost half of the unique spike-specific TCRs recognized epitopes lying outside the regions that are mutated in the B.1.351 and B.1.1.7 variants.

CDR1 and CDR2, looked up from the germline V gene, are ENHRY and SYGVKD. The cysteine opens and the phenylalanine closes a CDR3 of 14 amino acids. The sequence is cut down to CDR3 DNA, 42 bases in frame from base 1. This TCR derives from an adult in good health. The chain is encoded by TRBV10-3 joined to TRBJ1-1; the D gene lacks a confident call. The sequencing here drew on peripheral blood, taken on day 0 of AZD1222 vaccination. The nucleotide sequence is TGTGCCATCAGGGAGTTGGAGGGAGGGACTGAAGCTTTCTTT. The resulting protein is CAIRELEGGTEAFF.